This TCR beta chain appears in the sequencing data of a study of shared T cell receptors in the human thymus. The V segment lost 0 bases and the J segment 2 bases; nucleotides outside the gene matches: 4. The CDR3 has 17 residues. CDR1 and CDR2 from the germline V gene are SGHNT and YYREEE (reference sequence). TCRdb's table, derived via immunoSEQ multiplex PCR, lists solely in-frame clones and lacks some. Of just under 550,000 clones listed, 70% to 80% were seen once; the top ten hold roughly 0.013%. The sample also formed part of further work on human thymus T cells. This second study notes: Healthy Finnish infants having corrective surgery for congenital heart defects served as donors. Blood and thymic repertoires both appeared biased in V and J gene usage.

The origin of this receptor is a boy less than two years old with a congenital heart defect. The sample was thymocytes. This chain uses TRBV5-4 with TRBJ2-1, with TRBD2 matching 11 bases. CDR3 sequence reads: CASSLVAGGYAYNEQFF. In nucleotides, the CDR3 is TGTGCCAGCAGCTTGGTAGCGGGAGGGTATGCCTACAATGAGCAGTTCTTC.